A single sample is the source of the 21 T cell receptor beta chains below, sequenced in a study of cytomegalovirus exposure and HLA in healthy donors. The protocol was immunoSEQ multiplex PCR, while the TCRdb copy is restricted to in-frame clones and leaves out a portion. The table has 55,000 to 75,000 clones, almost 97% seen once; the top ten hold 1.2%. The sequenced sample was PBMCs. These receptors all stem from a woman aged 18-30 years in good health and CMV-seronegative.

The chain has TRBV10-2 and TRBJ1-2; 12 bases align to TRBD1. The CDR3 has 19 residues. V shed 5 bases and J 8 bases; nucleotides not matched to a gene: 21. Per the germline V gene, CDR1 is WSHSY and CDR2 is SAAADI. CDR3: CASSTIPGQGARGGRGYTF. The CDR3 bases are TGCGCCAGCAGTACCATCCCGGGACAGGGGGCGCGCGGAGGACGGGGCTACACCTTC.

V gene TRBV10-3 combines with J gene TRBJ2-2, with 9 nucleotides matching TRBD2. Looked up from germline, CDR1 is ENHRY and CDR2 is SYGVKD. V lost 5 bases to trimming and J lost 3 bases; unmatched junction nucleotides: 4. The CDR3 contains 15 residues. This CDR3 reads CAISPGLAYTGELFF. DNA of the CDR3: TGTGCCATCAGTCCCGGACTAGCGTACACCGGGGAGCTGTTTTTT.

V is TRBV9 and J is TRBJ1-3; D gene unclear. This CDR3 is 13 amino acids long. The germline V gene has CDR1 SGDLS and CDR2 YYNGEE. V dropped 7 bases and J dropped 3 bases, with 11 bases sitting between them. The CDR3 DNA reads TGTGCCAGCGCAGGTTACGATGGAAACACCATATATTTT. Protein: CASAGYDGNTIYF.

The chain recombines TRBV5-1 with TRBJ2-7, with a tentative D call TRBD1 (7 bases). This CDR3 has 13 amino acids. Germline V lookup: CDR1 SGHRS, CDR2 YFSETQ. V was trimmed by 4 bases and J by 6 bases, leaving 14 bases between them. CDR3 bases: TGCGCCAGCAGCCAGGGGGGAGTGGGCGAGCAGTACTTC. Encoded protein: CASSQGGVGEQYF.

The genes are TRBV6-5 and TRBJ2-1; perhaps TRBD1 as D (6 bases). From germline, CDR1 is MNHEY and CDR2 SVGAGI. The CDR3 is made up of 12 amino acids. V dropped 0 bases and J dropped 10 bases, with 7 bases sitting between them. The CDR3 loop is CASSYSRGEQFF. The CDR3 nucleotides read TGTGCCAGCAGTTACTCGAGGGGGGAGCAGTTCTTC.

The chain uses TRBV18 and TRBJ2-6; 9 nucleotides align to TRBD1. The CDR3 length is 18 residues. Losses at the gene ends were 6 bases for V and 1 base for J; bases not matched to a gene: 10. Germline values: CDR1 KGHSH, CDR2 LQKENI. The CDR3 is CASSPVGQGWSGANVLTF. The CDR3, as DNA: TGTGCCAGCTCCCCGGTTGGACAGGGGTGGTCTGGGGCCAACGTCCTGACTTTC.

This clone appeared a single time. V usage is TRBV7-9 and J usage is TRBJ1-1; 7 bases line up with TRBD1. The germline V gene encodes CDR1 SEHNR and CDR2 FQNEAQ (reference sequence). The junction had 11 bases not matched to a gene; V was cut back by 5 bases and J by 5 bases. CDR3 length: 15 residues. CDR3 region: CASSPGDSRGTEAFF. CDR3 in DNA: TGTGCCAGCAGCCCAGGGGACAGCCGGGGGACTGAAGCTTTCTTT.

The J gene is TRBJ1-3, the V gene TRBV7-9; TRBD1 aligns across 9 bases. Unmatched junction bases numbered 8, after V lost 5 bases and J lost 0 bases. CDR3 length: 17 residues. Germline assignment: CDR1 SEHNR and CDR2 FQNEAQ (reference sequence). For the CDR3, the DNA is TGTGCCAGCAGCACGCACAGGGGGCAAGCCTCTGGAAACACCATATATTTT. Encoded protein: CASSTHRGQASGNTIYF.

This clone has only a few counts. The chain is built from TRBV11-2 and TRBJ2-7; the match to TRBD2 covers 7 bases. V shed 0 bases, J shed 9 bases, and the junction held 2 bases outside the gene matches. Germline assignment: CDR1 SGHAT and CDR2 FQNNGV. This CDR3 comprises 12 residues. CDR3 sequence reads: CASSLEGEGQYF. CDR3 sequence (DNA): TGTGCCAGCAGCTTAGAGGGGGAGGGGCAGTACTTC.

V gene TRBV23-1 combines with J gene TRBJ1-5; 12 bases align to TRBD1. TRBV23-1 has ORF status, its function being uncertain. With V trimmed by 4 bases and J by 5 bases, 21 bases remained unmatched. This CDR3 has 21 residues. This CDR3 reads CASSLAGGGTGGYSGHQPQHF. The CDR3 nucleotides read TGCGCCAGCAGTCTCGCCGGGGGGGGGACAGGGGGCTACTCGGGGCATCAGCCCCAGCATTTT.

The V and J genes are TRBV7-3 and TRBJ2-3; D is possibly TRBD2 (5 bases). The CDR3 loop spans 13 amino acids. Germline assignment: CDR1 SGHTA and CDR2 FQGTGA. V was clipped by 7 bases and J by 4 bases, with 12 bases between them. CDR3 bases: TGTGCCAGCAACAACGGGCGGGCAGATACGCAGTATTTT. Translating gives CASNNGRADTQYF.

This sequence joins TRBV29-1 and TRBJ2-5; the D gene is possibly TRBD2 (6 bases). Trimming took off 4 bases at V and 5 bases at J, with 11 bases between the two ends. The CDR3 has 12 residues. Germline V gives CDR1 SQVTM, CDR2 ANQGSEA. CDR3 loop: CSVGRGTETQYF. The CDR3 nucleotides read TGCAGCGTTGGACGCGGGACGGAGACCCAGTACTTC.

The J gene is TRBJ1-2, the V gene TRBV7-2; D remains ambiguous. This CDR3 contains 14 residues. Trimming removed 1 base at V and 3 bases at J, with 9 bases between. Germline CDR1 is SGHTA and CDR2 is FQGNSA. The CDR3 DNA reads TGTGCCAGCAGCTTAGGGGCAGCCTACTATGGCTACACCTTC. This translates into CASSLGAAYYGYTF. Looking up the rest from reference TRBV7-2 and TRBJ1-2 gives the full variable domain: GAGVSQSPSNKVTEKGKDVELRCDPISGHTALYWYRQSLGQGLEFLIYFQGNSAPDKSGLPSDRFSAERTGGSVSTLTIQRTQQEDSAVYLCASSLGAAYYGYTFGSGTRLTVV.

The chain recombines TRBV30 with TRBJ2-1, with D possibly matching TRBD2 (5 bases). V was trimmed by 2 bases and J by 8 bases, leaving 10 bases between them. From germline, CDR1 is GTSNPN and CDR2 SVGIG (reference sequence). The CDR3 runs 12 residues. CDR3 sequence: CAWSPAGYEQFF. The CDR3 DNA reads as TGTGCCTGGAGTCCCGCGGGCTATGAGCAGTTCTTC.

This clone is categorized as medium-sized. This chain links TRBV6-4 with TRBJ2-1; D is perhaps TRBD1 (8 bases). CDR3 size: 13 residues. Deletions cut 8 bases from V and 7 bases from J, with 15 bases between. The V gene's germline CDR1 is MRHNA and CDR2 SNTAGT. Here the CDR3 reads CASATGGANEQFF. The CDR3 DNA reads as TGTGCCAGCGCCACAGGGGGGGCAAATGAGCAGTTCTTC.

The CDR3 nucleotides are TGTGCCAGCAGCCCCATTAGCGGGAGGGCGGCGGAGACCCAGTACTTC. Its protein is CASSPISGRAAETQYF. The chain is built from TRBV11-2 and TRBJ2-5; 11 bases agree with TRBD2. The V gene's germline CDR1 is SGHAT and CDR2 FQNNGV. V dropped 5 bases and J dropped 5; count of bases not matched to a gene: 10. This CDR3 is 16 amino acids long. Looking up the rest from reference TRBV11-2 and TRBJ2-5 gives the full variable domain: EAGVAQSPRYKIIEKRQSVAFWCNPISGHATLYWYQQILGQGPKLLIQFQNNGVVDDSQLPKDRFSAERLKGVDSTLKIQPAKLEDSAVYLCASSPISGRAAETQYFGPGTRLLVL.

The chain is built from TRBV19 and TRBJ1-3; 10 bases are a match to TRBD1. The CDR3 runs to 16 residues. Germline V gene sequence: CDR1 LNHDA, CDR2 SQIVND (reference sequence). J lost 2 bases, V lost 5 bases, and 6 bases had no gene match. The DNA of the CDR3 is TGTGCCAGTAGTTACCTGACAGGGGGCACTGGAAACACCATATATTTT. Encoded protein: CASSYLTGGTGNTIYF.

This chain joins TRBV5-1 and TRBJ1-5; 8 positions agree with TRBD1. CDR3 size: 16 residues. V lost 4 bases and J lost 7; bases outside the gene matches: 13. Germline assignment: CDR1 SGHRS and CDR2 YFSETQ. In DNA form, the CDR3 reads TGCGCCAGCAGCCCGGGTCCCGACAGGGGCGGGCAGCCCCAGCATTTT. Protein: CASSPGPDRGGQPQHF.

The V call is TRBV5-6, the J call TRBJ2-7; TRBD2 aligns across 11 bases. The length of the CDR3 is 19 residues. The V and J ends lost 3 bases and 4 bases, in that order; junction bases with no gene match: 18. Germline V gives CDR1 SGHDT, CDR2 YYEEEE. This CDR3 is CASSSMGLAEGGFLYEQYF. The CDR3 DNA is TGTGCCAGCAGCTCCATGGGACTAGCGGAGGGGGGGTTCCTTTACGAGCAGTACTTC.

V and J are TRBV6-1 and TRBJ1-1; 9 nucleotides match TRBD1. The CDR3 contains 15 residues. The V segment lost 6 bases and the J segment 2 bases; nucleotides outside the gene matches: 7. Per the germline V gene, CDR1 is MNHNS and CDR2 is SASEGT. The CDR3 DNA is TGTGCCAGCAGGAGGGGACAGGGTGGAAACACTGAAGCTTTCTTT. Amino acids: CASRRGQGGNTEAFF.

The chain links TRBV18 to TRBJ2-2; D may be TRBD1 (6 bases). Germline lookup yields CDR1 KGHSH and CDR2 LQKENI. V lost 3 bases to trimming and J lost 9 bases, with 11 bases between them. The CDR3 spans 13 residues. CDR3 region: CASSPGHRRELFF. In nucleotides, the CDR3 is TGTGCCAGCTCACCGGGACATCGACGGGAGCTGTTTTTT. Full variable domain (rest looked up from reference TRBV18 and TRBJ2-2): NAGVMQNPRHLVRRRGQEARLRCSPMKGHSHVYWYRQLPEEGLKFMVYLQKENIIDESGMPKERFSAEFPKEGPSILRIQQVVRGDSAAYFCASSPGHRRELFFGEGSRLTVL.